The T cell receptor beta chain described here comes from a study of radiation and T cells in renal cell carcinoma. Regarding the study as a whole: In blood, top tumor clones expanded by 2 weeks, shrinking by 4. Pretreatment tumor biopsies were lacking, so baseline clonotypes are unknown.

Per the germline V gene, CDR1 is ENHRY and CDR2 is SYGVKD. The CDR3 region is 11 residues in length, termini included. This clone occurred a few times. As yet, its antigen is unknown. The CDR3 does not close with the conserved phenylalanine or tryptophan, likely indicating a read error. It is unclear where the CDR3 begins or ends on the DNA, so no DNA is shown, and the CDR3 is as TCRdb lists it. Libraries were prepared by immunoSEQ multiplex PCR; TCRdb keeps only in-frame clonotypes and omits some of them. The sample comprises 110,000 to 150,000 clones, less than 90% of which are singletons, and less than 25% rests with the top ten. The sample's time point: baseline pretreatment blood. The treatment: 15 Gy SBRT to primary tumor, nephrectomy 4 weeks later. This renal cell carcinoma was of the clear cell type.

The chain is built from TRBV10-3 and TRBJ2-7. The receptor was isolated from a woman between 50 and 59 years old with renal cell carcinoma. The sequenced sample was blood, obtained from a patient whose treatment included radiotherapy and nephrectomy. CDR3 residues: CAISGGTDSSL.